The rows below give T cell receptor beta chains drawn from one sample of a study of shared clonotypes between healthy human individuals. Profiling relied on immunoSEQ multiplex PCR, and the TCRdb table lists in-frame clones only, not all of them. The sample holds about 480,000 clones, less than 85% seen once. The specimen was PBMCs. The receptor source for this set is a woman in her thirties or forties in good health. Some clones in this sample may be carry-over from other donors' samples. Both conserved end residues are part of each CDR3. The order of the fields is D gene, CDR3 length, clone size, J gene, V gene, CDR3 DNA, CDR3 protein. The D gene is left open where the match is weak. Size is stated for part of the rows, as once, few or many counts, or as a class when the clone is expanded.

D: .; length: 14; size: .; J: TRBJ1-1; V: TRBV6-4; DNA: TGTGCCAGCAGTGAGCGGGAGGGGAACACTGAAGCTTTCTTT; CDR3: CASSEREGNTEAFF
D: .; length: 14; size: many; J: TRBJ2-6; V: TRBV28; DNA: TGTGCCACCGGAGGGGCAGCCGGGGCCAACGTCCTGACTTTC; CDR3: CATGGAAGANVLTF
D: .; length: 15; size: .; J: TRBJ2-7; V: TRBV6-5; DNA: TGTGCCAGCAGTTACTCGGCGGGATCCGGATATGAGCAGTACTTC; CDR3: CASSYSAGSGYEQYF
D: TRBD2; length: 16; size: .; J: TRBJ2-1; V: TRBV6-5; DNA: TGTGCCAGCAGTTTTGCGGCTAGCGGTACTTACAATGAGCAGTTCTTC; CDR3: CASSFAASGTYNEQFF
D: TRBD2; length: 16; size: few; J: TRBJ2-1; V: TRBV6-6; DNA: TGTGCCAGCAGAATGCTAGCCCTAGCGGGAGGGAATGAGCAGTTCTTC; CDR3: CASRMLALAGGNEQFF
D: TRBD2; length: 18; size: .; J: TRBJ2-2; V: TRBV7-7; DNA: TGTGCTAGCAGCCCTCGACTAGCGGGAGGGCCGGGAACCGGGGAGCTGTTTTTT; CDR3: CASSPRLAGGPGTGELFF
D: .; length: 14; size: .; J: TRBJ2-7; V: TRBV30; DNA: TGTGCCTGGAGTGTAGGCGGGAATTCCTACGAGCAGTACTTC; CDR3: CAWSVGGNSYEQYF
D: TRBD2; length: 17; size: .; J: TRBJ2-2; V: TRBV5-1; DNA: TGCGCCAGCAGCCCTGGCCCACTAGCGGAGTACACCGGGGAGCTGTTTTTT; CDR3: CASSPGPLAEYTGELFF
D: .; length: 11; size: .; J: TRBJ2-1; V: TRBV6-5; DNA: TGTGCCAGCAGTTACCAGCGCCGGCAGTTCTTC; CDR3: CASSYQRRQFF
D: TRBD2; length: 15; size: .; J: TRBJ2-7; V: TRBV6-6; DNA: TGTGCCAGCAATCTCTCTGGCGGGAGCTCCTACGAGCAGTACTTC; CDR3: CASNLSGGSSYEQYF
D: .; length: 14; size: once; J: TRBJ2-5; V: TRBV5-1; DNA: TGCGCCAGCAGCTTGGGAGGGACGGAAGAGACCCAGTACTTC; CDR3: CASSLGGTEETQYF
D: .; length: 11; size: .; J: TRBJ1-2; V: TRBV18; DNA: TGTGCCAGCTCAGGGCCCGATGGCTACACCTTC; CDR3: CASSGPDGYTF
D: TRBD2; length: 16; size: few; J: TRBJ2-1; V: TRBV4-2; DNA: TGTGCCAGCAGCCAAGACCCCCCGGGACTAGCCAATGAGCAGTTCTTC; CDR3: CASSQDPPGLANEQFF
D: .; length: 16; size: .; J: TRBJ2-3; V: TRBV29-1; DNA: TGCAGCGTTGAAGGACAGGGAGGGGGTAGCACAGATACGCAGTATTTT; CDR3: CSVEGQGGGSTDTQYF
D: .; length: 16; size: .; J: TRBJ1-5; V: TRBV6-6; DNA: TGTGCCAGCAGTTATTTGGCCGGGACTGGGGATCAGCCCCAGCATTTT; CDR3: CASSYLAGTGDQPQHF
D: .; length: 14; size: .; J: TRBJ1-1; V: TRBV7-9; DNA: TGTGCCAGCAGCTTAGTTCAGGGTCGTACTGAAGCTTTCTTT; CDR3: CASSLVQGRTEAFF
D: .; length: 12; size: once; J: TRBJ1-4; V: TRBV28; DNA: TGTGCCAGCAGTTCCATGGGGAAGGGACTGTTTTTT; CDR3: CASSSMGKGLFF
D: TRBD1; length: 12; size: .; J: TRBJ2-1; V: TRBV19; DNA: TGTGCCAGTAAGAGGACAGGGAATGAGCAGTTCTTC; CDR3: CASKRTGNEQFF
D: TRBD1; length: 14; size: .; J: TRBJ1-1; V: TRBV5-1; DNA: TGCGCCAGCAGCCTGGGACAGGGCTACACTGAAGCTTTCTTT; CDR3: CASSLGQGYTEAFF
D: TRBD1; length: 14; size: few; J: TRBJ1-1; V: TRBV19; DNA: TGTGCCAGTAGTATAGCCTTCCAGGGGGCGCGTGCTTTCTTT; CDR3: CASSIAFQGARAFF
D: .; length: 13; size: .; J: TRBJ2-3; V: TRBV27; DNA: TGTGCCAGCAGTTTTCTTGTGGCAGATACGCAGTATTTT; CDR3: CASSFLVADTQYF
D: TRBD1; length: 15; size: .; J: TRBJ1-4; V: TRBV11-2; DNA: TGTGCCAGCAGCTTACATGGGACAGGGAGTGAAAAACTGTTTTTT; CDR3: CASSLHGTGSEKLFF
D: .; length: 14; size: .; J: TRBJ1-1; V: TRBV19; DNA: TGTGCCAGTAGTAACTCAGGGCTGGTGACTGAAGCTTTCTTT; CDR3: CASSNSGLVTEAFF
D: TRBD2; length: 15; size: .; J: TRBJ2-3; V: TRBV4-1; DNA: TGCGCCAGCAGGAAGACCGGGAGGGCCGCAGATACGCAGTATTTT; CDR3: CASRKTGRAADTQYF
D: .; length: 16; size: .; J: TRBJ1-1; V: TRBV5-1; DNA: TGCGCCAGCAGCCCAGCGATGACTCAGGGGAGTGCTGAAGCTTTCTTT; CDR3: CASSPAMTQGSAEAFF
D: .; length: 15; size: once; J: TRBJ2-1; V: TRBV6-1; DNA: TGTGCCAGCAGCCCTTTACGAGGTTCCTACAATGAGCAGTTCTTC; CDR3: CASSPLRGSYNEQFF
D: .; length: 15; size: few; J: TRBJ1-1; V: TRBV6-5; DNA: TGTGCCAGCAGTCCCCAACCGACAGGGAACACTGAAGCTTTCTTT; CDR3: CASSPQPTGNTEAFF
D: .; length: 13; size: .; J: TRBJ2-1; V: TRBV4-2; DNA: TGTGCCAGCAGCCACGACCGATACAATGAGCAGTTCTTC; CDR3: CASSHDRYNEQFF
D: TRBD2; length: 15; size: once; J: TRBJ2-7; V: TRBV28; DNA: TGTGCCAGCAGTCCGGCTAGCGGGAGGGGCTACGAGCAGTACTTC; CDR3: CASSPASGRGYEQYF
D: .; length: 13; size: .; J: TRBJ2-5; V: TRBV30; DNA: TGTGCCTGGAGCGGGGACACCGAAGAGACCCAGTACTTC; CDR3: CAWSGDTEETQYF
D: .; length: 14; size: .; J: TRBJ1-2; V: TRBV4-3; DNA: TGCGCCAGCACCCTGACCAGGGGAGTGGGTGGCTACACCTTC; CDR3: CASTLTRGVGGYTF
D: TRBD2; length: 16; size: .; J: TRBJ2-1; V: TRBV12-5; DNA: TGTGCTAGTGGTTTGGTAGTAGCGGGAGGGCCCAGCGAGCAGTTCTTC; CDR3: CASGLVVAGGPSEQFF
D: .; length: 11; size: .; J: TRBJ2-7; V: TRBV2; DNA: TGTGCCAGCAGTACAGACGGCGAGCAGTACTTC; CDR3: CASSTDGEQYF
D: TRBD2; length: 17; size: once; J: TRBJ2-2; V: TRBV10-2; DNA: TGCGCCAGCCTCGGGCTAGCGGGAGACCTGGACACCGGGGAGCTGTTTTTT; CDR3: CASLGLAGDLDTGELFF
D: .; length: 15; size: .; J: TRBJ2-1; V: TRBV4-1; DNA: TGCGCCAGCAGCCAAGAGCTCGCGGCCTACAATGAGCAGTTCTTC; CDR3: CASSQELAAYNEQFF
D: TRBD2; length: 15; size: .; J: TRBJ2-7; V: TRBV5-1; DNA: TGCGCCAGCAGCGCAACTAGCGGGGGGGCCTACGAGCAGTACTTC; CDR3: CASSATSGGAYEQYF
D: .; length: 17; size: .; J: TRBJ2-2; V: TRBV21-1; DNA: TGTGCCAGCAGCTCCTCCGGGACAACCGCGAACACCGGGGAGCTGTTTTTT; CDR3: CASSSSGTTANTGELFF
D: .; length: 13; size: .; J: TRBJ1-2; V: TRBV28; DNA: TGTGCCAGCAGTTTCGCCAGATTCTATGGCTACACCTTC; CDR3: CASSFARFYGYTF
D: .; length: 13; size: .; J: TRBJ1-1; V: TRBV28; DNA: TGTGCCAGCAGTTTATGGCAGAACACTGAAGCTTTCTTT; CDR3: CASSLWQNTEAFF
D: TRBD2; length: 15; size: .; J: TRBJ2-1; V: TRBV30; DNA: TGTGCCTGGAGCAAACTAGCGGGGAACTACAATGAGCAGTTCTTC; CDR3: CAWSKLAGNYNEQFF